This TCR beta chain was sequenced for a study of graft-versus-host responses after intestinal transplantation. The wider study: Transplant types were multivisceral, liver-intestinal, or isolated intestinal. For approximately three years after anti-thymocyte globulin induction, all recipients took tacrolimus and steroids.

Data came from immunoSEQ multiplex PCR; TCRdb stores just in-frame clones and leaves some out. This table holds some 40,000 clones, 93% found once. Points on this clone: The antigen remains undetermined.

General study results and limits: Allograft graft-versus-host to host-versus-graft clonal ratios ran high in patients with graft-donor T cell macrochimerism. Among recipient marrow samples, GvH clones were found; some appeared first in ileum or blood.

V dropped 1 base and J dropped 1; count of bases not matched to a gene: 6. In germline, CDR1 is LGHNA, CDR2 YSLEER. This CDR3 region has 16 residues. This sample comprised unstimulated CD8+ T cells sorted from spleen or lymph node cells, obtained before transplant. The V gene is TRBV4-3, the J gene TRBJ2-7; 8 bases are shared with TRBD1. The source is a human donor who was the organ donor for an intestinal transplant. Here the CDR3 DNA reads TGCGCCAGCAGCCAAGGGACAGGGTTCGAATCCTACGAGCAGTACTTC. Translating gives CASSQGTGFESYEQYF.